This TCR beta chain was sequenced for a study of blood T cell repertoires in COVID-19. As for the study in general: Material from acute and convalescent COVID-19 was sourced from the United States, Italy and Spain. The cDNA or gDNA used as material had been derived from T cells, B-cell-depleted T cells, or PBMCs.

This CDR3 region has 15 residues. V gave up 4 bases and J gave up 4 bases; unmatched junction bases: 5. CDR1 and CDR2 from the germline V gene are LGHNA and YNFKEQ. Authors' processing steps: Reference gene primer amplification yielded estimated nucleated cell counts. Assay: immunoSEQ multiplex PCR; the TCRdb copy retains only in-frame clones and omits some. V and J calls and clone size come straight from that table; D and trimming were deduced from the DNA. The data hold 30,000 to 45,000 clones, with 90% observed a single time. Sequencing was done on a sample of peripheral blood. The V call is TRBV4-2, the J call TRBJ1-5, with 9 bases identical to TRBD1. This clonotype was obtained from a man between 65 and 85 years old with acute or convalescent COVID-19. The CDR3 is CASSLGTGSNQPQHF. In DNA, the CDR3 is TGTGCCAGCAGCCTCGGGACAGGGAGTAATCAGCCCCAGCATTTT.